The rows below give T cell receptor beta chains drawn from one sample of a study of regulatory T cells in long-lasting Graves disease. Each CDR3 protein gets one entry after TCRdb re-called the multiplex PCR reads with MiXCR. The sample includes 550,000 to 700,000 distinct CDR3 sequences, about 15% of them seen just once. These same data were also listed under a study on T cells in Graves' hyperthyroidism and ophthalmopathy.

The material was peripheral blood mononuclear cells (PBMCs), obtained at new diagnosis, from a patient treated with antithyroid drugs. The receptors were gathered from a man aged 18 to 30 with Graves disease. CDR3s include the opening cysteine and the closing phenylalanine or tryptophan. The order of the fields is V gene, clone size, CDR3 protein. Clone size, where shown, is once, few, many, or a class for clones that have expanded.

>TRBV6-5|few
CASSYGAGLQETQYF
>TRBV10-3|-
CAISESVDHEQYF
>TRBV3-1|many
CASSGQGPETQYF
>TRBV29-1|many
CSARGQGTRNEQFF
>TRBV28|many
CASSLGQTTDTQYF
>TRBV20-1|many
CSARKPSGSIPDTQYF
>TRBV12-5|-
CASGLVLDRGSDEQYF
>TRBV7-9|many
CASTFGQGLTYEQYF
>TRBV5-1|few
CASSLRGAGLTDTQYF
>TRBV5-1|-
CASTRDPGGSLEQYF
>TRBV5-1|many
CASSLEGLGYNEQFF